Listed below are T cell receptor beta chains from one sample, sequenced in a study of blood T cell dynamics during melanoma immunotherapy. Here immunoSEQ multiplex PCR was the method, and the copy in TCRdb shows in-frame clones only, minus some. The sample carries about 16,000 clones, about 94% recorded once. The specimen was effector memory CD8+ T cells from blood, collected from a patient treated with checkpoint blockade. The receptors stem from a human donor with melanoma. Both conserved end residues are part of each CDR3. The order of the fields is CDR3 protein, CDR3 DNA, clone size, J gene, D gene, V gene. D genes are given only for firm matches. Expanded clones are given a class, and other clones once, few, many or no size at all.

CDR3aa: CASSSQYSAIRAGYTF; CDR3nt: TGTGCCAGCAGCTCACAATACAGCGCGATTAGGGCTGGCTACACCTTC; abundance: .; j_gene: TRBJ1-2; d_gene: .; v_gene: TRBV11-3
CDR3aa: CASSHKRFEQYF; CDR3nt: TGTGCCAGCAGCCATAAGCGTTTCGAGCAGTACTTC; abundance: .; j_gene: TRBJ2-7; d_gene: .; v_gene: TRBV14
CDR3aa: CASSSSPGQGYEQYF; CDR3nt: TGTGCCAGCAGCTCTTCACCGGGACAGGGCTACGAGCAGTACTTC; abundance: .; j_gene: TRBJ2-7; d_gene: TRBD1; v_gene: TRBV5-4
CDR3aa: CASSRPPSGSLLETQYF; CDR3nt: TGTGCCAGCAGCCGTCCCCCTAGCGGGAGTTTATTAGAGACCCAGTACTTC; abundance: .; j_gene: TRBJ2-5; d_gene: TRBD2; v_gene: TRBV7-8
CDR3aa: CASSLDRSLSGYTF; CDR3nt: TGTGCCAGCAGCTTAGACAGGAGCCTATCAGGCTACACCTTC; abundance: .; j_gene: TRBJ1-2; d_gene: .; v_gene: TRBV5-6
CDR3aa: CASSLPTGELFF; CDR3nt: TGTGCCAGCAGCCTGCCCACCGGGGAGCTGTTTTTT; abundance: .; j_gene: TRBJ2-2; d_gene: .; v_gene: TRBV5-4
CDR3aa: CASGSSGRGTGNTIYF; CDR3nt: TGTGCTAGTGGTTCCTCCGGTCGGGGGACAGGAAACACCATATATTTT; abundance: .; j_gene: TRBJ1-3; d_gene: .; v_gene: TRBV12-5
CDR3aa: CASRPVGENTEAFF; CDR3nt: TGTGCCAGCAGGCCTGTGGGTGAGAACACTGAAGCTTTCTTT; abundance: few; j_gene: TRBJ1-1; d_gene: .; v_gene: TRBV27
CDR3aa: CASSQWEEVYGYTF; CDR3nt: TGCGCCAGCAGTCAATGGGAGGAGGTTTATGGCTACACCTTC; abundance: few; j_gene: TRBJ1-2; d_gene: .; v_gene: TRBV23-1
CDR3aa: CASSLGTRDEQYF; CDR3nt: TGTGCCAGCAGCTTAGGGACTAGAGACGAGCAGTACTTC; abundance: .; j_gene: TRBJ2-7; d_gene: TRBD2; v_gene: TRBV11-1
CDR3aa: CSAGPGTNAGETQYF; CDR3nt: TGCAGCGCCGGACCCGGGACTAATGCGGGGGAGACCCAGTACTTC; abundance: .; j_gene: TRBJ2-5; d_gene: TRBD2; v_gene: TRBV29-1
CDR3aa: CASSALLYEQYF; CDR3nt: TGTGCCAGCAGCGCACTACTCTACGAGCAGTACTTC; abundance: .; j_gene: TRBJ2-7; d_gene: .; v_gene: TRBV7-2
CDR3aa: CASSLLQGSTNEKLFF; CDR3nt: TGTGCCAGCAGCCTGTTACAGGGTTCAACTAATGAAAAACTGTTTTTT; abundance: .; j_gene: TRBJ1-4; d_gene: .; v_gene: TRBV7-9
CDR3aa: CASSLRRAAHRPDTQYF; CDR3nt: TGTGCCAGCAGTTTAAGGAGGGCCGCCCACAGGCCAGATACGCAGTATTTT; abundance: .; j_gene: TRBJ2-3; d_gene: .; v_gene: TRBV27
CDR3aa: CASSLTSGSSYEQYF; CDR3nt: TGCGCCAGCAGCCTCACTAGCGGGAGCTCCTACGAGCAGTACTTC; abundance: .; j_gene: TRBJ2-7; d_gene: TRBD2; v_gene: TRBV4-1
CDR3aa: CASSPWAGELFF; CDR3nt: TGTGCCAGCAGCCCATGGGCCGGGGAGCTGTTTTTT; abundance: .; j_gene: TRBJ2-2; d_gene: .; v_gene: TRBV9
CDR3aa: CASSQTSGRGYEQYF; CDR3nt: TGCGCCAGCAGCCAGACTAGCGGGAGAGGCTACGAGCAGTACTTC; abundance: once; j_gene: TRBJ2-7; d_gene: TRBD2; v_gene: TRBV4-1
CDR3aa: CASGPEGIKNIQYF; CDR3nt: TGTGCCAGTGGTCCCGAGGGGATCAAAAACATTCAGTACTTC; abundance: .; j_gene: TRBJ2-4; d_gene: .; v_gene: TRBV19
CDR3aa: CASSFDRENGYTF; CDR3nt: TGTGCCAGCAGTTTCGACAGGGAGAATGGCTACACCTTC; abundance: .; j_gene: TRBJ1-2; d_gene: TRBD1; v_gene: TRBV28
CDR3aa: CASSVSSGQYEQYF; CDR3nt: TGTGCCAGCAGCGTATCAAGCGGGCAATACGAGCAGTACTTC; abundance: .; j_gene: TRBJ2-7; d_gene: .; v_gene: TRBV9
CDR3aa: CASSGIDSPLYEQYF; CDR3nt: TGTGCCAGCAGTGGGATAGACTCCCCGCTTTACGAGCAGTACTTC; abundance: once; j_gene: TRBJ2-7; d_gene: .; v_gene: TRBV6-5
CDR3aa: CASSTSLNTGELFF; CDR3nt: TGTGCCAGTAGTACTAGTTTGAACACCGGGGAGCTGTTTTTT; abundance: .; j_gene: TRBJ2-2; d_gene: .; v_gene: TRBV19
CDR3aa: CASSFVGNEQYF; CDR3nt: TGTGCCAGCAGTTTTGTAGGGAACGAGCAGTACTTC; abundance: .; j_gene: TRBJ2-7; d_gene: .; v_gene: TRBV27
CDR3aa: CASSFKREQALGYTF; CDR3nt: TGTGCCAGCAGCTTTAAGAGGGAGCAAGCCCTCGGCTACACCTTC; abundance: .; j_gene: TRBJ1-2; d_gene: .; v_gene: TRBV7-8
CDR3aa: CASSGGATYEQYF; CDR3nt: TGTGCCAGCAGTGGAGGGGCCACCTACGAGCAGTACTTC; abundance: .; j_gene: TRBJ2-7; d_gene: .; v_gene: TRBV27
CDR3aa: CSVEWTSSSYEQYF; CDR3nt: TGCAGCGTTGAATGGACTAGCAGTTCCTACGAGCAGTACTTC; abundance: .; j_gene: TRBJ2-7; d_gene: TRBD2; v_gene: TRBV29-1
CDR3aa: CASSQDGSSYEQYF; CDR3nt: TGTGCCAGCAGTCAGGACGGTAGCTCCTACGAGCAGTACTTC; abundance: once; j_gene: TRBJ2-7; d_gene: .; v_gene: TRBV6-1
CDR3aa: CASSVDQYRGGGYTF; CDR3nt: TGTGCCAGCAGCGTTGACCAATACAGAGGGGGTGGCTACACCTTC; abundance: .; j_gene: TRBJ1-2; d_gene: .; v_gene: TRBV9
CDR3aa: CASSQGRGLDSPLHF; CDR3nt: TGCGCCAGCAGCCAAGGAAGGGGGCTGGATTCACCCCTCCACTTT; abundance: .; j_gene: TRBJ1-6; d_gene: TRBD1; v_gene: TRBV4-1
CDR3aa: CASRGRHNEQFF; CDR3nt: TGCGCCAGCAGAGGTCGGCACAATGAGCAGTTCTTC; abundance: .; j_gene: TRBJ2-1; d_gene: .; v_gene: TRBV5-1
CDR3aa: CASSLRLAYEQYF; CDR3nt: TGTGCCAGCAGTCTTCGACTAGCCTACGAGCAGTACTTC; abundance: .; j_gene: TRBJ2-7; d_gene: .; v_gene: TRBV6-5